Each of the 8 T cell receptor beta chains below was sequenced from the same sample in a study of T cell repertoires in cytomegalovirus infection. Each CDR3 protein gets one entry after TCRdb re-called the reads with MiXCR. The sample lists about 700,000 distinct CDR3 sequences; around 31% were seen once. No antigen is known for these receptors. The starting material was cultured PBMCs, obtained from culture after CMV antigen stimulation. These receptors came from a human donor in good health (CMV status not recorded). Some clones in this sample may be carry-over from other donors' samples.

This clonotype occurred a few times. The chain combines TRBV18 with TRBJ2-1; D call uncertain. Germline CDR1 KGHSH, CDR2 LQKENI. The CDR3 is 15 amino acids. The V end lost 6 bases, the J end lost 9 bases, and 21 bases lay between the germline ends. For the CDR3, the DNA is TGTGCCAGCTCGATCGGACCGGTGGTTTATGGTGAGCAGTTCTTC. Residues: CASSIGPVVYGEQFF.

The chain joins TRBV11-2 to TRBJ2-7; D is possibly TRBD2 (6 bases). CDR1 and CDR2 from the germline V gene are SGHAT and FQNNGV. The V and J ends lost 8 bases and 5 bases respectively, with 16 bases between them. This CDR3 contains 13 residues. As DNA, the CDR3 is TGTGCCAGCGGCCGGGGGTCCTCGGACGAGCAGTACTTC. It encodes CASGRGSSDEQYF.

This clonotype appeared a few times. Written as DNA, the CDR3 is TGTGCCAGCAGGCCTTGGGAGGGCTCAGATACGCAGTATTTT. Translated, it gives CASRPWEGSDTQYF. The V call is TRBV7-6, the J call TRBJ2-3; 7 bases are shared with TRBD2. Per the germline V gene, CDR1 is SGHVS and CDR2 is FNYEAQ. CDR3 size: 14 residues. J was trimmed by 4 bases and V by 6 bases; bases with no gene match: 7.

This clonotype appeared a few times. CDR3 sequence: CASSSTGTGGEKLFF. In DNA, the CDR3 is TGTGCCAGCAGCTCCACCGGGACGGGGGGGGAAAAACTGTTTTTT. The rearrangement joins TRBV11-2 to TRBJ1-4; tentatively, D is TRBD1 (5 bases). V gave up 4 bases and J gave up 8 bases, with 17 bases separating them. Germline-derived CDR1 and CDR2 are SGHAT and FQNNGV. This CDR3 region has 15 residues.

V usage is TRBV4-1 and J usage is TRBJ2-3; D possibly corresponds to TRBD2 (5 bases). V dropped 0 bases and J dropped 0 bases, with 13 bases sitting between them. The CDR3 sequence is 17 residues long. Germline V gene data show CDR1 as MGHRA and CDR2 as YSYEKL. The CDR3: CASSQDGRADSTDTQYF. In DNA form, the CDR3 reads TGCGCCAGCAGCCAAGATGGAAGAGCGGATAGCACAGATACGCAGTATTTT.

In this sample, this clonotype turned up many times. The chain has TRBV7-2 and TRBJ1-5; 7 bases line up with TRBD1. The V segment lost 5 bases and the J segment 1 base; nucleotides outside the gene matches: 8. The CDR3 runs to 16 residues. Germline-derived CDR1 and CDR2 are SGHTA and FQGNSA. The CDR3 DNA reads TGTGCCAGCAGCCGACAGGGCGCAAGCAGCAATCAGCCCCAGCATTTT. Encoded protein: CASSRQGASSNQPQHF.

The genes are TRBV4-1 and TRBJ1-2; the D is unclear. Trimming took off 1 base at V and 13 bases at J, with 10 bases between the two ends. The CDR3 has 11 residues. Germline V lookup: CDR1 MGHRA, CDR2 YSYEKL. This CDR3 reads CASSQGPLSTF. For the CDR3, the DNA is TGCGCCAGCAGCCAAGGACCGCTTTCCACCTTC.

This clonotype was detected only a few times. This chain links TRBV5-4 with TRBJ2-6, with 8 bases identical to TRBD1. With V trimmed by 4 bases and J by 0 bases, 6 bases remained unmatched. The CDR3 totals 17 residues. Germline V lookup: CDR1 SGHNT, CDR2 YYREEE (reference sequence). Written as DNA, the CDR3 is TGTGCCAGCAGCCCTTGGACAGGGTACTCTGGGGCCAACGTCCTGACTTTC. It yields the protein CASSPWTGYSGANVLTF.